A single TCR beta chain is shown here with its context. The sample comes from a study of blood T cells in healthy people across ages. It was with a sample-barcoded 5' primer and a J-beta primer mix that a second PCR of about 6 to 12 cycles was run. TCRdb re-called the 5' RACE reads through MiXCR, storing one row per CDR3 protein. Of 1,300,000 or so distinct CDR3 sequences listed, approximately 59% are singletons. Sequencing was performed on blood. The receptor was isolated from a man aged 18 to 30 in good health.

The CDR3 DNA sequence: TGTGCCAGCAGCCAACTGAGGGTTGCTGAAGCTTTCTTT. Translation gives CASSQLRVAEAFF. The chain is built from TRBV7-2 and TRBJ1-1; D call uncertain. The CDR3 runs to 13 residues. Trimming left V 5 bases short and J 6 bases short, with 13 bases between. Germline V lookup: CDR1 SGHTA, CDR2 FQGNSA. Combining the CDR3 with reference TRBV7-2 and TRBJ1-1 gives the whole variable domain GAGVSQSPSNKVTEKGKDVELRCDPISGHTALYWYRQSLGQGLEFLIYFQGNSAPDKSGLPSDRFSAERTGGSVSTLTIQRTQQEDSAVYLCASSQLRVAEAFFGQGTRLTVV.